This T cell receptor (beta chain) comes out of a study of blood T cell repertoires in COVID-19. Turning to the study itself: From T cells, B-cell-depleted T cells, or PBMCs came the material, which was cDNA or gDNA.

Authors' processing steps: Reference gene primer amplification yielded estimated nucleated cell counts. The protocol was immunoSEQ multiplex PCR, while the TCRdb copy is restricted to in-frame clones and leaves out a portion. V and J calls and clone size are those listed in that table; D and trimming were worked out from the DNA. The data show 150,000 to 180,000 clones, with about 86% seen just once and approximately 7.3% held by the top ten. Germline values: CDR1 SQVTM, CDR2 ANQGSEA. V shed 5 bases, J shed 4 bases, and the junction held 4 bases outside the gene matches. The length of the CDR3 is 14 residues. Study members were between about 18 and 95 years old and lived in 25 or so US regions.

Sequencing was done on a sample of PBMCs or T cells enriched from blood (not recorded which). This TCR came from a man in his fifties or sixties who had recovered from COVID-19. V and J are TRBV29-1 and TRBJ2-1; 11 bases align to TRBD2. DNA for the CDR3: TGCAGCGTTTCAGGACTAGCGGGTTACAATGAGCAGTTCTTC. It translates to CSVSGLAGYNEQFF.